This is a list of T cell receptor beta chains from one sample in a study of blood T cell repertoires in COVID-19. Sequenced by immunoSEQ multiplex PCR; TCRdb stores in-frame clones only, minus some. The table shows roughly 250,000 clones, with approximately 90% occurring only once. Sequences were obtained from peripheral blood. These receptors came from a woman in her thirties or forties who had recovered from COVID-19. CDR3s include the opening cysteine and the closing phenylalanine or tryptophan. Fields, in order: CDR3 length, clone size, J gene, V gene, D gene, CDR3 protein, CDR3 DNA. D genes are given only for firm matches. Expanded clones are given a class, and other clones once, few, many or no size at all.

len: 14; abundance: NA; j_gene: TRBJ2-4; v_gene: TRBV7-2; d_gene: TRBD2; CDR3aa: CASSPGGRRNIQYF; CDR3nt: TGTGCCAGCAGCCCCGGGGGGAGGCGAAACATTCAGTACTTC
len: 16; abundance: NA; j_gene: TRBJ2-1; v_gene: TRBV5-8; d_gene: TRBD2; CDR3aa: CASSLATGTSFDEQFF; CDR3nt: TGTGCCAGCAGCTTGGCGACCGGGACTAGCTTCGATGAGCAGTTCTTC
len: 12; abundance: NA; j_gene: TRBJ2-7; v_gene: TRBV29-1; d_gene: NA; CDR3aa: CSVEGLTYEQYF; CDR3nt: TGCAGCGTTGAAGGACTGACCTACGAGCAGTACTTC
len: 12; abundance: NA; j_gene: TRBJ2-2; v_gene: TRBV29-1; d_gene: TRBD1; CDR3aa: CSVQGAAGELFF; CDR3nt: TGCAGCGTTCAGGGGGCGGCCGGGGAGCTGTTTTTT
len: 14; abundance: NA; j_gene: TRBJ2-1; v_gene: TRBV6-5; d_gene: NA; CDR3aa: CASSYSEGRNEQFF; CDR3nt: TGTGCCAGCAGTTACTCTGAGGGAAGGAATGAGCAGTTCTTC
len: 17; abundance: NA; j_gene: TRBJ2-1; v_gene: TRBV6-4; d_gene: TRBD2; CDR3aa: CASSAFYGTNSYNEQFF; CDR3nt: TGTGCCAGCAGCGCTTTCTACGGGACTAATTCCTACAATGAGCAGTTCTTC
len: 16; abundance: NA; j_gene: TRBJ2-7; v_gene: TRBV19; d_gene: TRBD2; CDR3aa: CASSIDAGEASYEQYF; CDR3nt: TGTGCCAGTAGTATAGATGCGGGAGAGGCCTCCTACGAGCAGTACTTC
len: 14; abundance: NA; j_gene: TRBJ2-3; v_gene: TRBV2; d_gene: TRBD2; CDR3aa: CASSVLREGNAQYF; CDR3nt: TGTGCCAGCAGTGTACTGCGGGAGGGCAACGCGCAGTATTTT
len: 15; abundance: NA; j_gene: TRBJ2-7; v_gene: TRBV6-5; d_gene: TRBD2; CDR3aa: CASSWEGGIRYEQYF; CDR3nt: TGTGCCAGCAGTTGGGAGGGAGGGATCAGATACGAGCAGTACTTC
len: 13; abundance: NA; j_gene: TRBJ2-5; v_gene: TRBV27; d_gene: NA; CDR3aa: CASSPQYQETQYF; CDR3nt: TGTGCCAGCAGTCCCCAGTACCAAGAGACCCAGTACTTC
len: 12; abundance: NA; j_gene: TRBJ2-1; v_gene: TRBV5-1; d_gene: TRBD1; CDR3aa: CASSGQVFEQFF; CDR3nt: TGCGCCAGCAGCGGACAGGTGTTTGAGCAGTTCTTC
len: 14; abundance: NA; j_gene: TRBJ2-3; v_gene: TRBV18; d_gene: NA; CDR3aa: CASSETGVGDTQYF; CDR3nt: TGTGCCAGCTCAGAGACGGGAGTCGGAGATACGCAGTATTTT
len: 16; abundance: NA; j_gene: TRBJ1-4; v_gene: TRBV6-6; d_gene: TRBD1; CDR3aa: CASSRYRGSLNEKLFF; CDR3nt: TGTGCCAGCAGCCGCTACAGGGGATCACTTAATGAAAAACTGTTTTTT
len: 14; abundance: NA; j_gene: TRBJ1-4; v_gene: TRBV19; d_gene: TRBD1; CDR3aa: CASSAGTGGEKLFF; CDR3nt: TGTGCCAGTAGCGCAGGGACAGGGGGTGAAAAACTGTTTTTT
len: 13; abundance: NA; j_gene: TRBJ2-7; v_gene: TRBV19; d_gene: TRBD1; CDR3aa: CASSGQGPYEQYF; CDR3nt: TGTGCCAGCTCGGGACAGGGGCCCTACGAGCAGTACTTC
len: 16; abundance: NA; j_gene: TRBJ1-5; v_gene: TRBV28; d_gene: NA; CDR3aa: CASSLVPGKASQPQHF; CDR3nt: TGTGCCAGCAGTTTAGTCCCGGGAAAGGCGAGCCAGCCCCAGCATTTT
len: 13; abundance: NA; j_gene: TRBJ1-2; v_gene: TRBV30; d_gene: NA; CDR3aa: CAWTPDSNYGYTF; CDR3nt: TGTGCCTGGACCCCGGACAGTAACTATGGCTACACCTTC
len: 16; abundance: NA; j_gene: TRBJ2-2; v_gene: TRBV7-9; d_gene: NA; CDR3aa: CASSAPVSDGTGELFF; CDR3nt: TGTGCCAGCAGCGCCCCGGTGAGTGATGGCACCGGGGAGCTGTTTTTT
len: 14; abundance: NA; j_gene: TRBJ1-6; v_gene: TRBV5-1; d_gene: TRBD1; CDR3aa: CASSSGTVNSPLHF; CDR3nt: TGCGCCAGCAGCTCCGGGACAGTTAATTCACCCCTCCACTTT
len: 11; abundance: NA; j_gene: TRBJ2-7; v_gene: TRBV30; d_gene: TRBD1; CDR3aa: CAWSEGQGKYF; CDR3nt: TGTGCCTGGAGCGAGGGACAGGGGAAGTACTTC
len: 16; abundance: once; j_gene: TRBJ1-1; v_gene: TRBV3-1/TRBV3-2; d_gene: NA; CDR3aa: CASSPLNQGFNTEAFF; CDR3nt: TGTGCCAGCAGCCCGCTCAATCAGGGTTTTAACACTGAAGCTTTCTTT
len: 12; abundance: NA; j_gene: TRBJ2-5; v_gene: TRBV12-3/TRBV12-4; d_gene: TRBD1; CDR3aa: CASRGQGETQYF; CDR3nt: TGTGCCAGCAGGGGACAGGGCGAGACCCAGTACTTC
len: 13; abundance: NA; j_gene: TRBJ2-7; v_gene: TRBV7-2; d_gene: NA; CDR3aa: CASSFGHLYEQYF; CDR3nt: TGTGCCAGCAGCTTCGGACACCTCTACGAGCAGTACTTC
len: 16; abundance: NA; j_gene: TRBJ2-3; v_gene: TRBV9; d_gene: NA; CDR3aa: CASSAAGGGTTDTQYF; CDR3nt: TGTGCCAGCAGCGCCGCCGGCGGGGGCACCACAGATACGCAGTATTTT
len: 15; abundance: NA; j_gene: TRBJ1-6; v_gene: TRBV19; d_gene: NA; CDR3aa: CASSQQARDNSPLHF; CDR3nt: TGTGCCAGTAGTCAGCAGGCCAGAGACAATTCACCCCTCCACTTT
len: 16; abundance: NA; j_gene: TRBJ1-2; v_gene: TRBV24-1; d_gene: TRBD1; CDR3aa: CATSDPNLQGASGYTF; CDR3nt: TGTGCCACCAGTGATCCAAATCTCCAGGGGGCCAGTGGCTACACCTTC
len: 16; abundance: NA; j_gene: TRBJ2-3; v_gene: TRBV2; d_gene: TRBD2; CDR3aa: CASSDNASGPTDTQYF; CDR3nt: TGTGCCAGCAGTGACAACGCTAGCGGCCCCACAGATACGCAGTATTTT
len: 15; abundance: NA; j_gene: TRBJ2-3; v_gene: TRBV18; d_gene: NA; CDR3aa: CASSPPGRDTDTQYF; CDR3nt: TGTGCCAGCTCACCACCGGGCAGAGACACAGATACGCAGTATTTT
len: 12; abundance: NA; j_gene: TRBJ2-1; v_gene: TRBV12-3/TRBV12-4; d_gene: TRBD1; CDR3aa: CASSNRGNEQFF; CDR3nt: TGTGCCAGCAGCAACAGGGGTAATGAGCAGTTCTTC
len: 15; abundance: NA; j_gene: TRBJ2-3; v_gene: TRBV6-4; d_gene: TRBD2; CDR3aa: CASSASGGSTDTQYF; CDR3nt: TGTGCCAGCAGTGCTAGCGGGGGGAGCACAGATACGCAGTATTTT
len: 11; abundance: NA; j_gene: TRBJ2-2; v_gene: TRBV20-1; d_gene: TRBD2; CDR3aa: CSAGGVGELFF; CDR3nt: TGCAGTGCTGGGGGGGTCGGGGAGCTGTTTTTT